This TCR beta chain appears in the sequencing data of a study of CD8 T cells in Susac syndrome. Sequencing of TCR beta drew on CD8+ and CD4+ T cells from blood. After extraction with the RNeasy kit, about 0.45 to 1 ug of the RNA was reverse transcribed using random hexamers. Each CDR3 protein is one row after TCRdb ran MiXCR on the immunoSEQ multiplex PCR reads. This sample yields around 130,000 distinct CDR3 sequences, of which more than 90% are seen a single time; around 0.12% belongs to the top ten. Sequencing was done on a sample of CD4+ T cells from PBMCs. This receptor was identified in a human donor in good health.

The CDR3 DNA is TGTGCCAGCAGCTTAGTATCCCTAGCGGGGGTGTACCAAGAGACCCAGTACTTC. It translates to CASSLVSLAGVYQETQYF. V is TRBV7-2 and J is TRBJ2-5; 10 bases fit TRBD2. This CDR3 is built from 18 residues. The V segment lost 1 base and the J segment 0 bases; nucleotides outside the gene matches: 8. Germline V CDR1 and CDR2: SGHTA, FQGNSA.